The clone carrying this T cell receptor beta chain has a count of ten or more. The target antigen is unknown. The entry originates in a study of glioma-infiltrating T cells. General study findings and limits: Tissue-blood divergence was below expectation in non-neoplastic patients, above in gliomas. CDR3 overlap between tissue and blood was very small.

TCR alpha and beta CDR3 regions were amplified from RNA using iRepertoire nested multiplex PCR. Input was roughly 85-450 ng of tissue mRNA or PBMC total RNA. Via MiXCR, TCRdb re-called the multiplex PCR reads, giving one row per CDR3 protein. The data show fewer than 250,000 distinct CDR3 sequences, 32% seen once. The germline V gene encodes CDR1 SGHRS and CDR2 YFSETQ. The CDR3 runs 15 residues. Trimming at V came to 4 bases and at J to 7 bases, leaving 9 bases not matched to a gene. This receptor was obtained from a human donor with low-grade glioma or glioblastoma, undergoing nonglioma brain surgery, or in good health (not recorded which). Input material: glioma tissue, nonneoplastic brain tissue, or PBMCs (not recorded which). The J gene is TRBJ1-1, the V gene TRBV5-1; 11 nucleotides match TRBD1. The CDR3 loop is CASSQRTGGADEAFF. The DNA of the CDR3 is TGCGCCAGCAGCCAACGGACAGGGGGCGCGGATGAAGCTTTCTTT.